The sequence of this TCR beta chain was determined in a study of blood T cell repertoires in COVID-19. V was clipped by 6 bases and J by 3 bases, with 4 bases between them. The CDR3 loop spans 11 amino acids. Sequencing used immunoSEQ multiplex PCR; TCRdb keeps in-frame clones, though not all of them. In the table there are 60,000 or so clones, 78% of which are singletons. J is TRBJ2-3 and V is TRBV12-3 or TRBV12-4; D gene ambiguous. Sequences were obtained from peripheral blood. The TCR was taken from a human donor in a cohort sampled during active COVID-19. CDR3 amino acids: CASSMTDTQYF. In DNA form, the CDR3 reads TGTGCCAGCAGCATGACAGATACGCAGTATTTT.